This TCR beta chain was sequenced for a study of T cell responses to AZD1222 COVID-19 vaccine. V lost 5 bases to trimming and J lost 2 bases, with 31 bases between them. Per germline, CDR1 MDHEN and CDR2 SYDVKM. The CDR3 is made up of 21 amino acids. The table came from immunoSEQ multiplex PCR; TCRdb's copy has only in-frame clones and leaves some out. The table lists 110,000 to 150,000 clones, roughly 90% of them singletons. The sequencing used peripheral blood, collected 28 days after the second AZD1222 dose. The receptor was derived from an adult who received the AZD1222 COVID-19 vaccine. This chain links TRBV28 with TRBJ1-5; D remains unclear. CDR3 residues: CASSIRHLPGRIDRGNQPQHF. CDR3 DNA sequence: TGTGCCAGCAGTATTCGTCACTTACCGGGAAGGATCGATAGGGGCAATCAGCCCCAGCATTTT.